This T cell receptor beta chain originates from a study of CD8+ T cells in alopecia areata listed by TCRdb under 2018. Some background on the complete study: Skin from C3H/HeJ donors with spontaneous alopecia (roughly 6-12 months old) was grafted onto female C3H/HeJ recipients that were 7-10 weeks old. To study T cell clonal expansion in alopecia areata, the researchers applied high-throughput TCRbeta sequencing to both the C3H/HeJ mouse model and human patients. Scalp clonality was compared across normal scalp (n=4), patchy alopecia areata scalp (n=8), and alopecia totalis/universalis scalp (n=8). Amplification of TCRbeta CDR3 regions was done by immunoSEQ multiplex PCR using 35 Vbeta forward primers and 13 Jbeta reverse primers. RNA came from the PAXgene miRNA kit for fixed scalp, the miRNeasy kit for PBMCs, and the RNeasy kit for mouse skin. On the human side, TCRbeta sequencing was run on scalp tissue and on sorted CD4+ and CD8+ peripheral blood T cells from healthy controls and from alopecia areata patients with either patchy or totalis/universalis disease. What the work shows at the level of the full study, not this receptor alone: TCR sequences shared between patients were less clear than in mice, possibly partly because of HLA diversity in the patient population. Compared with normal scalp, lesional scalp had higher clonality and more expanded CD8+ clones, particularly in alopecia totalis/universalis, a pattern that suggests antigenic drive. Scalp TCR repertoire analysis is complicated because resident alphabeta T cells in normal human skin are also sequenced, whereas mouse skin is dominated by gammadelta T cells.

Cells from pooled mouse cutaneous lymph nodes were stained for CD4, CD8alpha, NKG2D, NKG2ACE and other markers and then sorted on a BD Influx. This clone showed up just a few times. The antigen it recognizes is unknown. Throughout, gene names and germline sequences are given for the mouse. The read terminates 4 residues before the CDR3 end, so the remaining end is supplied by the germline J gene. V is pruned by 5 bases and J by 6 bases, leaving 5 bases of the junction without a gene match. For CDR1 and CDR2, the germline V gene (reference sequence) lists FNHDT and SITEND. Spanning cysteine to phenylalanine, the CDR3 consists of 14 amino acids. Part of the CDR3 DNA is given, 30 bases translated from base 1. Receptor libraries were prepared by the immunoSEQ multiplex PCR assay. RNA was extracted from all samples and reverse transcribed into cDNA, which served as template for TCR sequencing. SuperScript III was used to make first-strand cDNA, primed with a 2:1 mix of oligo-dT and random hexamers. A synthetic immune receptor repertoire was used to assess amplification bias, and residual bias was removed computationally. Sequencing of the libraries was done on Illumina HiSeq using 60 bp reads that spanned the CDR3 and were read from J toward V. The paper's data handling went like this. Raw reads were preprocessed to remove errors, and CDR3 was defined according to IMGT conventions as the region from the conserved cysteine to phenylalanine. To get clonality, Shannon entropy was normalized by log2 of the number of productive unique TCRs and the result was subtracted from 1. Scalp TCRbeta sequences were cross-referenced with sorted blood CD4 and CD8 repertoires so that the CD4 or CD8 identity of scalp clones could be inferred. Held by TCRdb, this immuneACCESS table contains in-frame sequences only and omits some clones. Under half of the omission traces to an unresolved V gene where checked; the cause of the rest is unknown. The D gene and trimming were derived from the DNA, and the V and J assignments and clone size from that table. This sample has about 270,000 clones in the table, none counted a single time. The ten largest clones add up to about 1.1% of the sample.

Sequencing used CD4+ T cells sorted from a lymph node. Here the chain combines TRBV19 and TRBJ2-1, and 10 junction bases match TRBD1. The source of this sequence is a C3H/HeJ mouse with alopecia areata. Regarding MHC type, mice of this strain are H2-k. The CDR3 bases that were read are TGTGCCAGCAGACCTCGGGACAGGGGTGCT. Translation gives CASRPRDRGA. The CDR3, in full, reads CASRPRDRGAEQFF.